The text below deals with one TCR beta chain. The V and J ends lost 5 bases and 4 bases, in that order; junction bases with no gene match: 4. The CDR3 loop spans 13 amino acids. This record comes from a study of blood T cell repertoires in COVID-19. Study-level information: Samples came from the United States, Italy and Spain, spanning acute and convalescent COVID-19. T cells, B-cell-depleted T cells, or PBMCs supplied cDNA or gDNA.

Original methodology: Reference gene primer amplification gave estimated nucleated cell counts. Generated by immunoSEQ multiplex PCR, the TCRdb table keeps only in-frame clones and is missing some. V, J and clone size reflect that table, while D and trimming were determined from the DNA. This table holds 160,000 or so clones, roughly four fifths found once. This chain joins TRBV12-3 or TRBV12-4 and TRBJ2-7; 8 nucleotides line up with TRBD1. The TCR originated in a woman of 80 years or more with acute or convalescent COVID-19. Sequencing was performed on peripheral blood. CDR3 loop: CASSPGGPYEQYF. Here the CDR3 DNA reads TGTGCCAGCAGTCCAGGGGGCCCGTACGAGCAGTACTTC.